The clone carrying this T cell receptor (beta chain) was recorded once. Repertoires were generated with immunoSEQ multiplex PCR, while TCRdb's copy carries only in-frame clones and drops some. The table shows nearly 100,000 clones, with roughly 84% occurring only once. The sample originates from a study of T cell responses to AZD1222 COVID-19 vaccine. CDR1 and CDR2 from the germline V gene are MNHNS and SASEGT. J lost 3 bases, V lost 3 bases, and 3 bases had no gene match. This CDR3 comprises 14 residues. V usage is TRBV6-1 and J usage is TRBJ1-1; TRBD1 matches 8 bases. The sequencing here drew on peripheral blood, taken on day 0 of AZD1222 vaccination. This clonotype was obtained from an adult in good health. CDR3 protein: CASSEDRVDTEAFF. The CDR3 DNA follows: TGTGCCAGCAGTGAGGACAGGGTGGACACTGAAGCTTTCTTT.